This T cell receptor beta chain originates from a study of blood T cell repertoires in COVID-19. Turning to the study itself: T cells, B-cell-depleted T cells, or PBMCs supplied cDNA or gDNA.

CDR3 length: 15 amino acids. V lost 8 bases to trimming and J lost 1 base; unmatched junction nucleotides: 6. Germline values: CDR1 SGHAT, CDR2 FQDESV (reference sequence). Original methodology: Amplification of reference gene primers provided the estimated nucleated cell counts. Sequencing used immunoSEQ multiplex PCR; TCRdb keeps in-frame clones, though not all of them. Clonal size and the V and J genes are those of that table, whereas D and trimming came from the DNA. The top ten clones hold roughly 1.9% of a sample with some 180,000 clones, around 90% of them seen once. This clonotype was obtained from a man aged 45-65 years who had recovered from COVID-19. The rearrangement links TRBV11-1 to TRBJ2-3; TRBD2 agrees at 10 bases. The specimen was peripheral blood. The CDR3, as DNA: TGTGCCAGCGCCCTAGCGGGAGAGGGCACAGATACGCAGTATTTT. This codes for CASALAGEGTDTQYF.